One and the same sample provided the 8 T cell receptor beta chains below, sequenced in a study of Graves' ophthalmopathy and Graves' hyperthyroidism. TCR beta CDR3 amplification used RNA transcripts. Amplification began with first-round RT-PCR using HTBI primers, then second-round multiplex PCR was performed. TCRdb passed the multiplex PCR reads through MiXCR, listing each CDR3 protein once. The sample comprises about 220,000 distinct CDR3 sequences, roughly a fifth of which are singletons, and roughly 44% rests with the top ten. The source material was peripheral blood. The receptors originated from a woman aged 45-65 years with Graves' ophthalmopathy.

A few counts support this clonotype. This sequence joins TRBV29-1 and TRBJ2-7; possible D gene TRBD2, 6 bases. This CDR3 is built from 15 residues. V was shortened by 3 bases and J by 6 bases, with 21 bases between the two germline ends. Germline V gene data show CDR1 as SQVTM and CDR2 as ANQGSEA. The CDR3 reads CSVEAIGRGKGEQYF. The CDR3 DNA sequence: TGCAGCGTTGAGGCCATCGGCCGGGGGAAAGGCGAGCAGTACTTC.

Ten or more counts support this clonotype. The genes are TRBV20-1 and TRBJ2-5; 9 bases are shared with TRBD1. This CDR3 spans 13 amino acids. Trimming removed 6 bases from V and 4 bases from J; junction bases left unmatched: 6. CDR1 is DFQATT and CDR2 is SNEGSKA in the germline V gene (reference sequence). The CDR3 loop is CSAWGQGRETQYF. The CDR3 coding sequence is TGCAGTGCGTGGGGACAGGGACGAGAGACCCAGTACTTC.

Regarding this clonotype: This sequence may be a read error, since a much larger clone differs from it by one base. The J gene is TRBJ1-2, the V gene TRBV28, with D unresolved. The CDR3 extends over 16 amino acids. Per germline, CDR1 MDHEN and CDR2 SYDVKM. Trimming took 2 bases from V and 4 from J, leaving 17 bases between them. In DNA form, the CDR3 reads TGTGCCAGCAGTTTAGTAGCTCCGGGAGAGAGCTATGGCTACACCTTC. Encoded protein: CASSLVAPGESYGYTF.

This clonotype was counted ten times or more. This chain links TRBV6-1 with TRBJ2-7; 9 nucleotides line up with TRBD1. Germline V gives CDR1 MNHNS, CDR2 SASEGT. The CDR3 has 16 amino acids. V lost 4 bases, J lost 6 bases, and 13 bases stayed unmatched. The CDR3 here is CASSAGLDRGFLEQYF. CDR3 bases: TGTGCCAGCAGTGCAGGCCTGGACAGGGGATTCCTCGAGCAGTACTTC.

This chain uses TRBV4-1 with TRBJ2-7, with 15 bases identical to TRBD2. CDR3 length equals 18 residues. Germline V gene data show CDR1 as MGHRA and CDR2 as YSYEKL. V was clipped by 3 bases and J by 7 bases; unmatched bases: 13. The CDR3 DNA is TGCGCCAGCAGCCACCCGGCGGGGACTAGCGGGAGGTGGAGGGAGCAGTACTTC. This encodes CASSHPAGTSGRWREQYF.

This clonotype was picked up many times. This chain links TRBV11-2 with TRBJ2-5, with TRBD1 matching 8 bases. Trimming took 5 bases from V and 4 from J; bases not matched to a gene: 12. The CDR3 spans 16 residues. Germline values: CDR1 SGHAT, CDR2 FQNNGV. The CDR3 protein is CASSHRRGQGGETQYF. CDR3 sequence (DNA): TGTGCCAGCAGCCACCGGCGCGGACAGGGAGGAGAGACCCAGTACTTC.

This clonotype was seen ten or more times. The V call is TRBV12-3 or TRBV12-4, the J call TRBJ1-1, with D uncertain. The V end was cut by 6 bases, the J end by 6 bases, with 11 bases between. This CDR3 is 12 amino acids long. The CDR3 DNA reads TGTGCCAGCAGACGCGTTTTATCTGAAGCTTTCTTT. This translates into CASRRVLSEAFF.

This clonotype has ten or more counts. J is TRBJ2-7 and V is TRBV2; D not certain. V lost 6 bases to trimming and J lost 0 bases, with 15 bases between them. The CDR3 contains 15 residues. Looked up from germline, CDR1 is SNHLY and CDR2 is FYNNEI. In DNA, the CDR3 is TGTGCCAGCAGCCCCAGTCTTGGCAGCTCCTACGAGCAGTACTTC. Protein: CASSPSLGSSYEQYF.